This is a list of T cell receptor beta chains from one sample in a study of T cell changes during pregnancy in multiple sclerosis. Assay used: immunoSEQ multiplex PCR; TCRdb lists only in-frame clones, some missing. The repertoire includes 70,000 to 95,000 clones, roughly 93% of them detected once, and over 3.5% sits in the top ten. The sample was peripheral blood, taken in the first trimester of pregnancy. These receptors were taken from a female donor with multiple sclerosis, enrolled in a pregnancy study. Each CDR3 is given without its conserved first and last residue. The order of the fields is J gene, V gene, D gene, CDR3 protein. The D gene is left open where the match is weak.

TRBJ2-3 TRBV7-7 TRBD2 ASSSSSGGAVDTQY
TRBJ1-1 TRBV7-6 - ASTAGANTEAF
TRBJ1-1 TRBV15 TRBD1 ATSRQGAGTEAF
TRBJ2-5 TRBV18 TRBD2 ASSPVGGQETQY
TRBJ2-7 TRBV13 - ASMMEGSYEQY
TRBJ2-3 TRBV7-2 TRBD2 ASSLNRGGIGDTQY
TRBJ2-4 TRBV15 - ATSRDRVNIQY
TRBJ2-1 TRBV9 TRBD2 ASSEGLAGGFNYNEQF
TRBJ1-4 TRBV7-6 TRBD1 ASSQGQGGEKLF
TRBJ2-3 TRBV7-9 - ASRGNRDTQY
TRBJ1-2 TRBV5-6 - ASSLSVSDYGYT
TRBJ2-1 TRBV29-1 TRBD2 SAATSGGLGEQF
TRBJ1-1 TRBV6-5 - ASSYLANTEAF
TRBJ2-3 TRBV6-5 TRBD2 ASSSSGGPTDTQY
TRBJ2-3 TRBV19 - ASISGHTDTQY
TRBJ1-1 TRBV28 - ASSWGGIPEAF
TRBJ2-5 TRBV11-2 TRBD1 ASSLGLGQGETQY
TRBJ2-1 TRBV9 TRBD1 ASSVEPGQGGEQF
TRBJ1-1 TRBV6-1 - ASSERPNSNTEAF
TRBJ1-5 TRBV4-1 - ASSHRGESSNQPQH
TRBJ1-1 TRBV7-9 - ASSLGGTITEAF
TRBJ2-3 TRBV6-1 - ASSDYRELATDTQY
TRBJ2-5 TRBV7-3 - ASSLSRGPQETQY
TRBJ1-4 TRBV7-8 TRBD1 ASSSKRDRVTNEKLF
TRBJ2-7 TRBV6-5 - ASSYGRGWGYEQY
TRBJ2-7 TRBV13 - ASSRRDGAYEQY
TRBJ1-2 TRBV19 - ASRTVPNYGYT
TRBJ2-3 TRBV9 - ASSVAAGGTDTQY
TRBJ1-4 TRBV5-5 - ASSLSPSTQSEKLF
TRBJ2-1 TRBV9 TRBD2 ASSGNSGGTTYNEQF
TRBJ1-2 TRBV5-6 - ASRWQDLYGYT
TRBJ2-7 TRBV10-3 TRBD2 ATTPGLGGEQY
TRBJ2-3 TRBV7-2 TRBD2 ASSLGLAALLRTDTQY
TRBJ1-1 TRBV19 - ASSSYWSTEAF
TRBJ1-2 TRBV4-2 - ASSQDTGGGYT
TRBJ2-3 TRBV2 - ASSGRDIDITDTQY
TRBJ2-3 TRBV30 TRBD1 AWRDRPGQGLIPDTQY
TRBJ2-3 TRBV19 - ASSQASGRGADTQY
TRBJ2-1 TRBV5-5 TRBD2 ASSWTSGGDSYNEQF
TRBJ2-1 TRBV9 TRBD2 ASSVVQASGGTNEQF
TRBJ1-5 TRBV4-2 - ASSPQIGGFSNQPQH
TRBJ2-3 TRBV5-1 - ASSLGGQRDTQY
TRBJ2-3 TRBV5-4 - ASSLALGGTDTQY
TRBJ1-2 TRBV7-8 - ASSLDNWNYGYT
TRBJ1-1 TRBV4-1 TRBD1 ASSQPLGQGATEAF
TRBJ1-5 TRBV5-4 - ASSLDGSQPQH
TRBJ2-1 TRBV5-1 TRBD1 ASSSWTGLYNEQF
TRBJ2-7 TRBV18 - ASSPRAVHYEQY